The next 20 T cell receptor beta chains were all read from a single sample in a study of vaccination effects on CD4 cells after COVID-19. Assay used: immunoSEQ multiplex PCR; TCRdb lists only in-frame clones, some missing. The sample comprises 25,000 to 35,000 clones, roughly two thirds of which are singletons, and 25% to 30% rests with the top ten. Which antigens these TCRs recognize remains unknown. Before any sequencing was done, the ViraFEST assay used viral peptide pools to expand antigen-specific CD4+ T cells. When roughly eleven days of culture had elapsed, CD4+ T cells were isolated. The starting material was CD4+ T cells from PBMCs cultured with HCoV-229E spike peptides, obtained before COVID-19 vaccination. Receptors originate from a human donor who received a COVID-19 vaccine.

The chain carries TRBV6-2 or TRBV6-3 and TRBJ2-7; 7 nucleotides agree with TRBD1. There are 15 residues in the CDR3. Germline CDR1 reads MNHEY; CDR2 reads SVGEGT. J gave up 6 bases and V 6 bases, and 14 bases lay outside the gene matches. The CDR3 loop is CASSAPGQFGVEQYF. CDR3 coding DNA: TGTGCCAGCAGCGCTCCGGGACAGTTTGGGGTCGAGCAGTACTTC.

The chain carries TRBV7-8 and TRBJ2-7; 8 bases fit TRBD2. The CDR3 has 16 residues. V gave up 7 bases and J gave up 3 bases; unmatched junction bases: 14. Germline V gives CDR1 SGHVS, CDR2 FQNEAQ. CDR3 nucleotide sequence: TGTGCCAGCAAAGCTTGGGGTAGCGGGGAGGACTACGAGCAGTACTTC. As protein: CASKAWGSGEDYEQYF. The variable domain in full, completed from reference TRBV7-8 and TRBJ2-7, reads GAGVSQSPRYKVAKRGQDVALRCDPISGHVSLFWYQQALGQGPEFLTYFQNEAQLDKSGLPSDRFFAERPEGSVSTLKIQRTQQEDSAVYLCASKAWGSGEDYEQYFGPGTRLTVT.

In this sample, this clone turned up once. CDR3 sequence reads: CASSLGQVGTYEQYF. DNA of the CDR3: TGTGCCAGCAGCTTAGGACAGGTGGGAACCTACGAGCAGTACTTC. This chain uses TRBV7-9 with TRBJ2-7; a possible D gene is TRBD1 (6 bases). Germline V gene data show CDR1 as SEHNR and CDR2 as FQNEAQ (reference sequence). The CDR3 contains 15 residues. V shed 1 base and J shed 2 bases, with 12 bases lying between them. Based on the CDR3 plus reference TRBV7-9 and TRBJ2-7, the full variable domain is DTGVSQNPRHKITKRGQNVTFRCDPISEHNRLYWYRQTLGQGPEFLTYFQNEAQLEKSRLLSDRFSAERPKGSFSTLEIQRTEQGDSAMYLCASSLGQVGTYEQYFGPGTRLTVT.

The J gene is TRBJ2-5, the V gene TRBV2, with D perhaps matching TRBD1 (6 bases). Germline V gives CDR1 SNHLY, CDR2 FYNNEI. CDR3 length equals 14 residues. V lost 6 bases to trimming and J lost 1 base, with 12 bases between them. CDR3: CASSEDSAQETQYF. CDR3 DNA sequence: TGTGCCAGCAGCGAGGACAGCGCCCAAGAGACCCAGTACTTC.

The V and J genes are TRBV6-2 or TRBV6-3 and TRBJ1-2; TRBD1 matches 8 bases. V shed 5 bases and J 8 bases; nucleotides not matched to a gene: 4. The CDR3 has 12 residues. The V gene's germline CDR1 is MNHEY and CDR2 SVGEGT. The CDR3 is CASSPGQGGYTF. The CDR3 nucleotides are TGTGCCAGCAGTCCCGGACAGGGAGGCTACACCTTC.

This chain uses TRBV7-6 with TRBJ2-1; 9 positions match TRBD2. The V and J ends lost 4 bases and 9 bases, in that order; junction bases with no gene match: 16. The CDR3 covers 17 residues. Germline CDR1 SGHVS, CDR2 FNYEAQ. In DNA form, the CDR3 reads TGTGCCAGCAGCTCACCCGGGGTCTCTAGCGGGATCGGTGAGCAGTTCTTC. It translates to CASSSPGVSSGIGEQFF.

This rearrangement joins TRBV3-1 (or the pseudogene TRBV3-2) to TRBJ2-2; 14 nucleotides line up with TRBD2. CDR3 length equals 16 residues. The V gene's germline CDR1 is LGHDT and CDR2 YNNKEL (reference sequence). V trimming: 3 bases; J trimming: 6 bases; junction bases outside the gene matches: 3. CDR3 amino acids: CASSQTTSGRAGELFF. The CDR3 nucleotides read TGTGCCAGCAGCCAGACGACTAGCGGGAGGGCCGGGGAGCTGTTTTTT.

The chain links TRBV27 to TRBJ1-2; TRBD1 aligns across 7 bases. The V gene end was trimmed by 3 bases and the J gene end by 4 bases; junction bases not matched to a gene: 5. The CDR3 extends over 14 amino acids. Germline loops: CDR1 MNHEY, CDR2 SMNVEV (reference sequence). The CDR3 loop reads CASSFVGGTYGYTF. Here the CDR3 DNA reads TGTGCCAGCAGTTTTGTAGGGGGCACCTATGGCTACACCTTC.

The V and J genes are TRBV6-2 or TRBV6-3 and TRBJ1-3, with D possibly matching TRBD1 (6 bases). The V end was cut by 4 bases, the J end by 0 bases, with 10 bases between. From germline, CDR1 is MNHEY and CDR2 SVGEGT. CDR3 size: 15 residues. Written as DNA, the CDR3 is TGTGCCAGCAGTTCAGGGGCCATCTCTGGAAACACCATATATTTT. This encodes CASSSGAISGNTIYF.

The rearrangement links TRBV10-3 to TRBJ2-3; either TRBD1 or TRBD2 may fit D (5 bases each). Deletions cut 2 bases from V and 2 bases from J, with 14 bases between. The CDR3 runs 16 residues. Germline assignment: CDR1 ENHRY and CDR2 SYGVKD. The CDR3 here is CAISEEGMGFTDTQYF. The CDR3 DNA sequence: TGTGCCATCAGTGAGGAGGGGATGGGCTTCACAGATACGCAGTATTTT.

This rearrangement joins TRBV7-2 to TRBJ1-1, with TRBD1 matching 8 bases. V lost 5 bases, J lost 10 bases, and 9 bases stayed unmatched. The CDR3 is made up of 13 amino acids. Germline V CDR1 and CDR2: SGHTA, FQGNSA. In nucleotides, the CDR3 is TGTGCCAGCAGCCGGGAGACAGGGGAAGCAGCTTTCTTT. This gives the protein CASSRETGEAAFF. Full variable domain (outside the CDR3, taken from reference TRBV7-2 and TRBJ1-1): GAGVSQSPSNKVTEKGKDVELRCDPISGHTALYWYRQSLGQGLEFLIYFQGNSAPDKSGLPSDRFSAERTGGSVSTLTIQRTQQEDSAVYLCASSRETGEAAFFGQGTRLTVV.

The chain has TRBV9 and TRBJ2-2, with D hard to call. Germline V gene lookup returns CDR1 SGDLS and CDR2 YYNGEE. The ends were cut back, 0 bases at V and 6 bases at J, with 12 bases in the middle. The CDR3 runs 15 residues. The CDR3 protein is CASSVGASAPGELFF. DNA for the CDR3: TGTGCCAGCAGCGTAGGAGCGAGCGCCCCCGGGGAGCTGTTTTTT.

The gene calls are TRBV5-4 and TRBJ2-3; 12 nucleotides line up with TRBD2. The length of the CDR3 is 17 residues. Per germline, CDR1 SGHNT and CDR2 YYREEE (reference sequence). The V gene end was trimmed by 1 base and the J gene end by 5 bases; junction bases not matched to a gene: 8. CDR3 region: CASSLRLAGGPLDTQYF. CDR3 coding DNA: TGTGCCAGCAGCTTGCGGCTAGCGGGGGGGCCGTTAGATACGCAGTATTTT.

The rearrangement links TRBV4-1 to TRBJ2-5; 10 nucleotides line up with TRBD2. V was pared by 4 bases and J by 3 bases, with 2 bases of the junction left unmatched. Germline assignment: CDR1 MGHRA and CDR2 YSYEKL. The length of the CDR3 is 14 residues. The CDR3, as DNA: TGCGCCAGCAGCCCAGGGACTAGCGAAGAGACCCAGTACTTC. Its translation is CASSPGTSEETQYF.

The rearrangement joins TRBV6-5 to TRBJ2-2, with TRBD1 matching 9 bases. Germline CDR1 reads MNHEY; CDR2 reads SVGAGI. J gave up 4 bases and V 2 bases, and 5 bases lay outside the gene matches. This CDR3 contains 16 residues. CDR3 sequence: CASSYVGTGFTGELFF. CDR3 nucleotides: TGTGCCAGCAGTTACGTCGGGACAGGGTTCACCGGGGAGCTGTTTTTT.

The rearrangement links TRBV29-1 to TRBJ2-3; the match to TRBD2 covers 7 bases. The CDR3 extends over 14 amino acids. Germline CDR1 and CDR2: SQVTM and ANQGSEA. V gave up 3 bases and J gave up 0 bases; unmatched junction bases: 3. The CDR3 reads CSVEAGDSTDTQYF. The CDR3 DNA follows: TGCAGCGTTGAGGCGGGGGATAGCACAGATACGCAGTATTTT.

The rearrangement uses TRBV3-1 (or the pseudogene TRBV3-2) and TRBJ1-6; TRBD1 might be the D (5 bases). The ends were cut back, 1 base at V and 10 bases at J, with 11 bases in the middle. CDR3 length: 14 amino acids. CDR1 is LGHDT, CDR2 YNNKEL, per germline (reference sequence). The DNA for the CDR3 is TGTGCCAGCAGCCAAGGGCGGGGGAGCTCACCCCTCCACTTT. Protein product: CASSQGRGSSPLHF.

The chain joins TRBV28 to TRBJ1-6, with a tentative D call TRBD1 (5 bases). Trimming took off 3 bases at V and 10 bases at J, with 10 bases between the two ends. Germline lookup yields CDR1 MDHEN and CDR2 SYDVKM. This CDR3 comprises 13 residues. The CDR3 coding sequence is TGTGCCAGCAGTTTTAGGGGAAGGTCACCCCTCCACTTT. Its translation is CASSFRGRSPLHF.

In its sample, this clone was seen a few times. This chain links TRBV7-9 with TRBJ2-2; weak D call: TRBD1 (5 bases). The CDR3 covers 15 residues. Trimming took 4 bases from V and 3 from J, leaving 12 bases between them. Looked up from germline, CDR1 is SEHNR and CDR2 is FQNEAQ (reference sequence). CDR3 bases: TGTGCCAGCAGCTCAGGGATTTCGGACACCGGGGAGCTGTTTTTT. Amino acids: CASSSGISDTGELFF.

The genes are TRBV15 and TRBJ1-5, with TRBD1 identical over 7 bases. The CDR3 loop spans 16 amino acids. The V and J ends lost 4 bases and 4 bases, in that order; junction bases with no gene match: 10. Germline V gene sequence: CDR1 LNHNV, CDR2 YYDKDF (reference sequence). CDR3 nucleotides: TGTGCCACCAGCAAAGCCTTACGACAGGGAAATCAGCCCCAGCATTTT. This codes for CATSKALRQGNQPQHF.